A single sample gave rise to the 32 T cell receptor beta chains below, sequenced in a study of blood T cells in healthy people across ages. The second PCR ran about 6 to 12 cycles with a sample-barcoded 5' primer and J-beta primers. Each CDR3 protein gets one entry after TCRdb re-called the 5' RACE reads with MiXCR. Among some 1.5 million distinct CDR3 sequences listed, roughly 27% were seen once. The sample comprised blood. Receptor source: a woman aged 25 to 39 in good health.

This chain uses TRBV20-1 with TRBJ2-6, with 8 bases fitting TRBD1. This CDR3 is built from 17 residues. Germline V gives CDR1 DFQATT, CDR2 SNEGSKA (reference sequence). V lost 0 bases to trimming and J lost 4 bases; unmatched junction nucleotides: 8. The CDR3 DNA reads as TGCAGTGCTAGAGATAGGACAGGGAGCTCCGGGGCCAACGTCCTGACTTTC. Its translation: CSARDRTGSSGANVLTF.

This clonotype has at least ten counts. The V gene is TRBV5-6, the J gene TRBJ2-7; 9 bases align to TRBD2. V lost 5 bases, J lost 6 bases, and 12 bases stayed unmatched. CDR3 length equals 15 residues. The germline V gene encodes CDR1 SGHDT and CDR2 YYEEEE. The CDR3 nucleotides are TGTGCCAGCAGTCGAGTCGACTTAGCGGGAGCCGAGCAGTACTTC. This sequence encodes CASSRVDLAGAEQYF.

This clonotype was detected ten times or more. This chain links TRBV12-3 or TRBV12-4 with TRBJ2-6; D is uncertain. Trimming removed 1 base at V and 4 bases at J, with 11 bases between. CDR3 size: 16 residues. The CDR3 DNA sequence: TGTGCCAGCAGTTTAGGAAGGGAATTAGGGGCCAACGTCCTGACTTTC. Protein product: CASSLGRELGANVLTF.

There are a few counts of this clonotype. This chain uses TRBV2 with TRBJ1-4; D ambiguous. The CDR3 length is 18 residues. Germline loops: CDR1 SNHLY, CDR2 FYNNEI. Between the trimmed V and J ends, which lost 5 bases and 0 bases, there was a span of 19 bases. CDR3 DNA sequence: TGTGCCAGCAGTCCGTTGGAGGTCCTAGAGACAACTAATGAAAAACTGTTTTTT. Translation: CASSPLEVLETTNEKLFF.

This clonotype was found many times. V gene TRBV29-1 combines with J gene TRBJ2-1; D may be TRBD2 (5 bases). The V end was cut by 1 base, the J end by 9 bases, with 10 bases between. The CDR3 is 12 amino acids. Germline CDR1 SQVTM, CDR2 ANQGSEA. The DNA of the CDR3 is TGCAGCGTTGAAGGGGGAGTAGGTGAGCAGTTCTTC. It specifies CSVEGGVGEQFF.

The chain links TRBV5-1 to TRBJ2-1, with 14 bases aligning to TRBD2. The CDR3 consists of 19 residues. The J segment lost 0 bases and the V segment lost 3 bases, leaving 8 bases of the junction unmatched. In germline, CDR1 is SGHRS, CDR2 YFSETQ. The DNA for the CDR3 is TGCGCCAGCAGCTCCCGGACTAGCGGGGGGTGGAGCTCCTACAATGAGCAGTTCTTC. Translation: CASSSRTSGGWSSYNEQFF.

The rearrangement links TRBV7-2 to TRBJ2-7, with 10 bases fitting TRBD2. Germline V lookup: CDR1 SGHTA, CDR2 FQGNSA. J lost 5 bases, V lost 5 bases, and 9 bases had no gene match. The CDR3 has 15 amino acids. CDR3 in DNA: TGTACCAGCAGCCAGAGCGGGAGGGCCGCCCACGAGCAGTACTTC. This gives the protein CTSSQSGRAAHEQYF.

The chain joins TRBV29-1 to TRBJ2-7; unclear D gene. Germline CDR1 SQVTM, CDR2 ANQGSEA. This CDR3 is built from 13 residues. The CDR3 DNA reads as TGCGGCGGATACGGGTCCCCGCCCTACGAGCAGTACTTC. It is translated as CGGYGSPPYEQYF.

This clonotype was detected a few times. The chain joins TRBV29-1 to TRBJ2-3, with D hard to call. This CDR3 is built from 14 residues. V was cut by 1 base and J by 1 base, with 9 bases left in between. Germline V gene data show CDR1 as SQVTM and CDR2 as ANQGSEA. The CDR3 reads CSVEGSTGTDTQYF. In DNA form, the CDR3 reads TGCAGCGTTGAAGGCAGTACAGGCACAGATACGCAGTATTTT.

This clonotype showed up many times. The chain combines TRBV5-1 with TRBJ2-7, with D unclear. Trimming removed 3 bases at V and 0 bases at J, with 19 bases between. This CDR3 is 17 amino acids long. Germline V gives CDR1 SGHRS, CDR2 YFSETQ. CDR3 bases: TGCGCCAGCAGCTCCTACCTCAGATCGAAGAGCTCCTACGAGCAGTACTTC. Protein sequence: CASSSYLRSKSSYEQYF. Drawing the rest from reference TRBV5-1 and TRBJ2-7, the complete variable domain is KAGVTQTPRYLIKTRGQQVTLSCSPISGHRSVSWYQQTPGQGLQFLFEYFSETQRNKGNFPGRFSGRQFSNSRSEMNVSTLELGDSALYLCASSSYLRSKSSYEQYFGPGTRLTVT.

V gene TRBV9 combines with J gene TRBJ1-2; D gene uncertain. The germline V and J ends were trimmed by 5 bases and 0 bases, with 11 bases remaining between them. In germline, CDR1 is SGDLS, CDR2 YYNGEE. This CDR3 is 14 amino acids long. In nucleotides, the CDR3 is TGTGCCAGCAGTCTCTACAGCCCTAACTATGGCTACACCTTC. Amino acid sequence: CASSLYSPNYGYTF. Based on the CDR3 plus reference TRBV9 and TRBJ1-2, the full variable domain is DSGVTQTPKHLITATGQRVTLRCSPRSGDLSVYWYQQSLDQGLQFLIQYYNGEERAKGNILERFSAQQFPDLHSELNLSSLELGDSALYFCASSLYSPNYGYTFGSGTRLTVV.

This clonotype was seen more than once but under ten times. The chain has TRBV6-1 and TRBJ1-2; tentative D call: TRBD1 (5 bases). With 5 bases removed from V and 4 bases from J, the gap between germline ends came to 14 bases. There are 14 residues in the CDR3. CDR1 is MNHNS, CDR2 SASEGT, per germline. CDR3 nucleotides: TGTGCCAGCAGTTTCGAACGGGGCTTCTATGGCTACACCTTC. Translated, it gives CASSFERGFYGYTF.

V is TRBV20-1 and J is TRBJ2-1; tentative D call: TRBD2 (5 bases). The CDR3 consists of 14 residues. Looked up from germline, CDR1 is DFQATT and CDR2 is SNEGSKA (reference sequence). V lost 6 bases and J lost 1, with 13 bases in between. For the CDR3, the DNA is TGCAGTGCCCACGAGGGTGGTTCCTACAATGAGCAGTTCTTC. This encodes CSAHEGGSYNEQFF.

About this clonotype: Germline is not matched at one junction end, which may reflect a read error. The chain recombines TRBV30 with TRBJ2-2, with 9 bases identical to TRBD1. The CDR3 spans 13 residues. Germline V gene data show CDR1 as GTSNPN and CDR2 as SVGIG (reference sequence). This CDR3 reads CPPPGQGCGELFF. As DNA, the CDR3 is TGCCCCCCTCCGGGACAGGGCTGCGGGGAGCTGTTTTTT.

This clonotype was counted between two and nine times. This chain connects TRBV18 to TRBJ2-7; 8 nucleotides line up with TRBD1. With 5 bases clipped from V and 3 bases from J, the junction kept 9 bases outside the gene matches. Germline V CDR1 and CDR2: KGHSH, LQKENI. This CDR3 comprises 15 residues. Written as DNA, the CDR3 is TGTGCCAGCTCAGCTACCGGGACAGGCTGCTACGAGCAGTACTTC. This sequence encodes CASSATGTGCYEQYF.

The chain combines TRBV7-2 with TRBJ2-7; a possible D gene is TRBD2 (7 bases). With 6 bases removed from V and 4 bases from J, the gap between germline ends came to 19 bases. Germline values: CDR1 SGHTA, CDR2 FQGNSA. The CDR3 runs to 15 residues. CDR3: CASRTGGGDGYEQYF. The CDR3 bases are TGTGCCAGCAGGACCGGAGGGGGGGATGGTTACGAGCAGTACTTC.

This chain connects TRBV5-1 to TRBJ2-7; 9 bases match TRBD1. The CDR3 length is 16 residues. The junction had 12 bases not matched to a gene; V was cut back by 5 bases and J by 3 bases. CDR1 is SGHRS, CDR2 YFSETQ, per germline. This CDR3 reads CASRSDLGQGSYEQYF. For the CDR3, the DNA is TGCGCCAGCAGGTCAGATCTCGGACAGGGGAGCTACGAGCAGTACTTC.

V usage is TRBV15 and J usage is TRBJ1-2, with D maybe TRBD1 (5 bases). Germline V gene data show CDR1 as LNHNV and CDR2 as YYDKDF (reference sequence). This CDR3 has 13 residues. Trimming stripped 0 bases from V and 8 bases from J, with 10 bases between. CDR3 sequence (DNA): TGTGCCACCAGCAGAGATGCTGACAGCGGCTACACCTTC. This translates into CATSRDADSGYTF. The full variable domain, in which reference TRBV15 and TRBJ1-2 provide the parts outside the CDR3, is DAMVIQNPRYQVTQFGKPVTLSCSQTLNHNVMYWYQQKSSQAPKLLFHYYDKDFNNEADTPDNFQSRRPNTSFCFLDIRSPGLGDTAMYLCATSRDADSGYTFGSGTRLTVV.

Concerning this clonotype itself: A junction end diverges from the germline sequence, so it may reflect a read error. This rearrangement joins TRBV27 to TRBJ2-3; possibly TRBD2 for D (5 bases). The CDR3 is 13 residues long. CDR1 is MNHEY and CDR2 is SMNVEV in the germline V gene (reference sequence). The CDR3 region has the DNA TGCGCCAGCAGACCTGGACTTTCAGATACGCAGTATTTT. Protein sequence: CASRPGLSDTQYF.

CDR3 in DNA: TGTGCCAGCAATCTAGCGGGGGGAAGTGATACGCAGTATTTT. Amino acid sequence: CASNLAGGSDTQYF. The chain uses TRBV12-3 or TRBV12-4 and TRBJ2-3; 11 bases map to TRBD2. The J segment lost 6 bases and the V segment lost 7 bases, leaving 6 bases of the junction unmatched. The CDR3 loop spans 14 amino acids.

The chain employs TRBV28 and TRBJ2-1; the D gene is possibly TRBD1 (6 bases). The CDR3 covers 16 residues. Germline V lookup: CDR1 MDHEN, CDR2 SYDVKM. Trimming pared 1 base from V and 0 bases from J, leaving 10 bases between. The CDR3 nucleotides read TGTGCCAGCAGTTTATATACAGGGAGCTCCTACAATGAGCAGTTCTTC. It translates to CASSLYTGSSYNEQFF.

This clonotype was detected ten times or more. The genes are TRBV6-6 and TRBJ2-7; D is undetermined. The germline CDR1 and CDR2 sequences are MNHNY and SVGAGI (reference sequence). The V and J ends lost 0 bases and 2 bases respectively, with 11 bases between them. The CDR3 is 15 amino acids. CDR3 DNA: TGTGCCAGCAGTTACTCGTCTACAGCCGCCTACGAGCAGTACTTC. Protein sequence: CASSYSSTAAYEQYF.

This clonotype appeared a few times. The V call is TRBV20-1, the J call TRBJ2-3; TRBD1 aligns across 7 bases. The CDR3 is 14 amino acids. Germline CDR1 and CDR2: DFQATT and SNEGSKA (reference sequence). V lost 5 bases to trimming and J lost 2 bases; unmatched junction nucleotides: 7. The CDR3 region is CSAGWTGFTDTQYF. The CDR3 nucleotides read TGCAGTGCTGGATGGACAGGATTCACAGATACGCAGTATTTT.

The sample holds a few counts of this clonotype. Here the CDR3 reads CASDSGTEAFF. CDR3 nucleotides: TGCGCCAGCGACAGTGGGACTGAAGCTTTCTTT. The V and J genes are TRBV10-2 and TRBJ1-1, with D tentatively TRBD1 (5 bases). CDR1 and CDR2 (germline): WSHSY, SAAADI. Trimming shortened V by 8 bases and J by 5 bases, and 9 bases separated the two germline ends. The CDR3 spans 11 residues.

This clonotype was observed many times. This chain's CDR3 is CAIQRRVEETQYF. The CDR3 DNA reads as TGTGCCATCCAACGCAGGGTGGAAGAGACCCAGTACTTC. This rearrangement joins TRBV10-3 to TRBJ2-5; weak D call: TRBD1 (5 bases). V shed 8 bases and J shed 3 bases, with 13 bases lying between them. The CDR3 sequence is 13 residues long. CDR1 is ENHRY and CDR2 is SYGVKD in the germline V gene.

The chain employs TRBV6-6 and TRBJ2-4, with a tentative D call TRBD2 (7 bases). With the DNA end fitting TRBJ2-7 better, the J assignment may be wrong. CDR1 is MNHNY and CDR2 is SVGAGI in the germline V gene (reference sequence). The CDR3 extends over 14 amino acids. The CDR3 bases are TGTGCCAGCAGTCACAAGGGGGAGGGATACGAGCAGTACTTC. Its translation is CASSHKGEGYEQYF.

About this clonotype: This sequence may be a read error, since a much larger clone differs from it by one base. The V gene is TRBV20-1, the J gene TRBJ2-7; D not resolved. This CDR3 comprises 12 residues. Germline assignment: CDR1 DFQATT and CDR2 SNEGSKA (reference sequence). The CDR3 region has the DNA TGCAGTGCTGGAGATTTTCCCTACGAGCAGTACTTC. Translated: CSAGDFPYEQYF.

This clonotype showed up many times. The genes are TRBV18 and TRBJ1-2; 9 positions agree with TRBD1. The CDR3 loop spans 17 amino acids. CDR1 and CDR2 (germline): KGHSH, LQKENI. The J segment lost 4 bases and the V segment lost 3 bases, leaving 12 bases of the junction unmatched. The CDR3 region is CASSPVPGQGSVYGYTF. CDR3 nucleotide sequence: TGTGCCAGCTCACCCGTCCCGGGACAGGGTTCGGTCTATGGCTACACCTTC.

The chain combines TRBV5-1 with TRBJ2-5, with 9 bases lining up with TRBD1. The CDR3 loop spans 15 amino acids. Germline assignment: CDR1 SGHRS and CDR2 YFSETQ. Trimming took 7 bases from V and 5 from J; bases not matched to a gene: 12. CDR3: CASGEQGAVEETQYF. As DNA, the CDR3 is TGCGCCAGCGGCGAACAGGGGGCAGTTGAGGAGACCCAGTACTTC.

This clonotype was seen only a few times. The CDR3 is CASSLEEKPQHF. CDR3 DNA sequence: TGTGCCAGCAGCTTAGAGGAGAAGCCCCAGCATTTT. This sequence joins TRBV7-9 and TRBJ1-5; D is unresolved. This CDR3 region has 12 residues. CDR1 and CDR2 (germline): SEHNR, FQNEAQ (reference sequence). Trimming shortened V by 1 base and J by 8 bases, and 6 bases separated the two germline ends.

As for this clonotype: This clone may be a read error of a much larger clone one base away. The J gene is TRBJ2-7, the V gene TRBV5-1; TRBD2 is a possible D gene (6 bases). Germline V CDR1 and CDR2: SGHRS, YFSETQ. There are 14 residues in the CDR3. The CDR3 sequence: CTSSLRFGGEEQYF. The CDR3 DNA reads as TGCACCAGCAGCCTCCGGTTCGGGGGTGAAGAGCAGTACTTC.

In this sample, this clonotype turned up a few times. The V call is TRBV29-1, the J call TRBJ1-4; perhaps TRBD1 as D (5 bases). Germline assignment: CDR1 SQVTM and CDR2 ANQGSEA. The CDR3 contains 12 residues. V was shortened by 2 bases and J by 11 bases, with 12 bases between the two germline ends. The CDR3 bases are TGCAGCGTTGAAACGGGGGAGTGGAAACTGTTTTTT. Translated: CSVETGEWKLFF.